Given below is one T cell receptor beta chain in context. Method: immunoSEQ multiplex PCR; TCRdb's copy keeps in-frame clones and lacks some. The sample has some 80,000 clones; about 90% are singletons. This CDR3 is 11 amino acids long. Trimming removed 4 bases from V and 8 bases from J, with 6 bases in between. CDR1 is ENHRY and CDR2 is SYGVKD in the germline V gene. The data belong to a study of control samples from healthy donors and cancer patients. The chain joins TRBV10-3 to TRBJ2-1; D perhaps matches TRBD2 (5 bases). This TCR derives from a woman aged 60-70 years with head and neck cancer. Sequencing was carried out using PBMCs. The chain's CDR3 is CAISVGDEQFF. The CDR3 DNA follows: TGTGCCATCAGTGTCGGGGATGAGCAGTTCTTC.